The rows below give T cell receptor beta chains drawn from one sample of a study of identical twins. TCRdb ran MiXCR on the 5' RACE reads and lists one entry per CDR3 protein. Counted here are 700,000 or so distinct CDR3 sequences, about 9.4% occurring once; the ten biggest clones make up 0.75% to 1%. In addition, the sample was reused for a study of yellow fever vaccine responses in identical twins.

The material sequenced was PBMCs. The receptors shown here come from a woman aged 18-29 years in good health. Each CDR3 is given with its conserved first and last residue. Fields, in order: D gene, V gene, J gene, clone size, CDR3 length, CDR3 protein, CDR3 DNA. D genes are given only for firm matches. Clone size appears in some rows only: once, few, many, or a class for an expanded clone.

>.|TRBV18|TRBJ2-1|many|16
CASSLRRLALYNEQFF
TGTGCCAGCTCACTAAGACGTCTAGCGCTTTACAATGAGCAGTTCTTC
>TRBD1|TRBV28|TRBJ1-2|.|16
CASSLQGAGPGYGYTF
TGTGCCAGCAGTTTACAGGGGGCAGGGCCTGGCTATGGCTACACCTTC
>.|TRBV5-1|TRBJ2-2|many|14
CATSREFRPAELFF
TGCGCCACCTCCAGGGAATTTAGACCTGCGGAGCTGTTTTTT
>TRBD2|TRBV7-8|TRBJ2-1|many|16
CASSGGLAGGYNEQFF
TGTGCCAGCAGCGGGGGACTAGCGGGGGGGTACAATGAGCAGTTCTTC
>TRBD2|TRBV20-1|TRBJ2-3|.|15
CSTVAGESSTDTQYF
TGCAGTACGGTAGCGGGGGAATCTAGCACAGATACGCAGTATTTT
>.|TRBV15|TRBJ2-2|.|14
CATRRVGNTGELFF
TGTGCCACCCGCCGAGTGGGGAACACCGGGGAGCTGTTTTTT
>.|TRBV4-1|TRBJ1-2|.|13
CASSKGPTGGYTF
TGCGCCAGCAGTAAGGGCCCAACGGGTGGCTACACCTTC
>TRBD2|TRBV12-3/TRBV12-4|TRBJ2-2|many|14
CASSLRGDTGELFF
TGTGCCAGCAGTTTGCGGGGGGACACCGGGGAGCTGTTTTTT
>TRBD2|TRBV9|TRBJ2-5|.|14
CASSAGLAEETHYF
TGTGCCAGCAGCGCCGGACTAGCGGAAGAGACCCATTACTTC
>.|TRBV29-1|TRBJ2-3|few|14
CSVEGDGSTDTQYF
TGCAGCGTTGAGGGGGACGGAAGCACAGATACGCAGTATTTT
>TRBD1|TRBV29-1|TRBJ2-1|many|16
CSALRQGISSYNEQFF
TGCAGCGCCCTAAGACAGGGCATAAGCTCCTACAATGAGCAGTTCTTC
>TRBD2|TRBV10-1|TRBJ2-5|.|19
CASSSLPGTSGATEGTQYF
TGCGCCAGCAGTTCCCTTCCCGGGACTAGCGGGGCCACGGAGGGAACCCAGTACTTC
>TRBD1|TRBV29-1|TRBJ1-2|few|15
CSVEGTLTGDYGYTF
TGCAGCGTGGAAGGGACGCTCACAGGGGACTATGGCTACACCTTC
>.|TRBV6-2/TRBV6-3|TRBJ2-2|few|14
CASSYGGMTGELFF
TGTGCCAGCAGTTACGGGGGAATGACCGGGGAGCTGTTTTTT
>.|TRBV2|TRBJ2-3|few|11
CASSARDTQYF
TGTGCCAGCAGTGCAAGAGATACGCAGTATTTT
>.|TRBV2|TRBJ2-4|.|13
CASQGLAKNIQYF
TGTGCCAGCCAGGGACTAGCCAAAAACATTCAGTACTTC